This T cell receptor beta chain was obtained from a study of cytomegalovirus exposure and HLA in healthy donors. Use of 60 Vbeta and 13 Jbeta primers characterized the PCR. Repertoires were generated with immunoSEQ multiplex PCR, while TCRdb's copy carries only in-frame clones and drops some. The sample records roughly 150,000 clones, over 80% being singletons. Study-level points and caveats: An analysis done earlier found most TCR beta V segments productive about 90% or about 30% of the time. Common viral pathogens seemed to be connected with several of the most significant clusters, according to a later analysis. Most likely, a cluster of highly shared sequence variants arose as a sequencing artifact.

Comments on this clone: The antigen is undetermined.

V was cut by 5 bases and J by 0 bases, with 13 bases left in between. CDR3 length: 15 amino acids. The germline V gene has CDR1 KGHSH and CDR2 LQKENI. The specimen sequenced was PBMCs. This sequence was found in a male donor in good health and CMV-seronegative. The V and J genes are TRBV18 and TRBJ1-2, with D possibly being TRBD1 (6 bases). CDR3 sequence reads: CASSARTVANYGYTF. The DNA of the CDR3 is TGTGCCAGCTCAGCTCGGACAGTCGCTAACTATGGCTACACCTTC.